Below, one T cell receptor (beta chain) is given with its context. V trimming: 0 bases; J trimming: 3 bases; junction bases outside the gene matches: 6. CDR3 length: 18 residues. CDR1 is MNHEY and CDR2 is SMNVEV in the germline V gene (reference sequence). Per the original data handling: Estimation of nucleated cell counts was performed using reference gene primer amplification. Sequencing was performed with immunoSEQ multiplex PCR; in TCRdb, only in-frame clones are kept and a portion is missing. V, J and clone size are taken as reported in that table, and D and trimming were inferred from the DNA itself. This sample has tens of thousands of clones; around 84% occur once, and the top ten carry more than 0.8%. This entry comes from a study of blood T cell repertoires in COVID-19. Study in general: COVID-19 samples collected from the United States, Italy and Spain covered acute and convalescent phases. From T cells, B-cell-depleted T cells, or PBMCs came the material, which was cDNA or gDNA.

V gene TRBV27 combines with J gene TRBJ2-1; 12 nucleotides line up with TRBD2. This clonotype originated in a man in his 70s with acute or convalescent COVID-19. Source material: peripheral blood. The chain's CDR3 is CASSLSSQLAGGYNEQFF. CDR3 nucleotides: TGTGCCAGCAGTTTATCCTCTCAACTAGCGGGAGGCTACAATGAGCAGTTCTTC.